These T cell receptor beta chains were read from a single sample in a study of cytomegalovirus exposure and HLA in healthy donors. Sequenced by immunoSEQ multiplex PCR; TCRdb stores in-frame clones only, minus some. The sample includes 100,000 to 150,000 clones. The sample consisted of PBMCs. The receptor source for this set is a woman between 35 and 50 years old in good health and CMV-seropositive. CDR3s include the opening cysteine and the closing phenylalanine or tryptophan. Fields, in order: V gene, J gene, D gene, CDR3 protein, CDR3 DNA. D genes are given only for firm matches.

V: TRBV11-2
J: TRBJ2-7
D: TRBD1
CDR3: CASSPRTGDGYEQYF
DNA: TGTGCCAGCAGCCCCAGGACAGGTGATGGCTACGAGCAGTACTTC

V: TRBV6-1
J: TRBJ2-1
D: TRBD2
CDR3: CASSERGASGTHSYNEQFF
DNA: TGTGCCAGCAGTGAAAGGGGGGCTAGCGGGACCCACTCCTACAATGAGCAGTTCTTC

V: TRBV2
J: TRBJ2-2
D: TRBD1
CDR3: CASSLDRGNTGELFF
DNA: TGTGCCAGCAGTCTCGACAGGGGGAACACCGGGGAGCTGTTTTTT

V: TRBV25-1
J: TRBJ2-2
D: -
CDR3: CASSGSPFTGELFF
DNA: TGTGCCAGCAGTGGTTCCCCCTTCACCGGGGAGCTGTTTTTT

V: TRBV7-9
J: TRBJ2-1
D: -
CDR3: CASSSGFSSYNEQFF
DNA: TGTGCCAGCAGCTCCGGTTTTAGTTCCTACAATGAGCAGTTCTTC

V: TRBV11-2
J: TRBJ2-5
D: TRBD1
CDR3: CASSQGQGRTQYF
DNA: TGTGCCAGCAGCCAAGGACAGGGTAGAACCCAGTACTTC

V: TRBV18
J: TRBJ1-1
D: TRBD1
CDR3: CASSGTGGRTEAFF
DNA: TGTGCCAGCTCAGGGACAGGGGGCAGGACTGAAGCTTTCTTT

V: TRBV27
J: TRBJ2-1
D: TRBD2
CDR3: CATGLAVYNEQFF
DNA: TGTGCCACCGGACTAGCGGTCTACAATGAGCAGTTCTTC

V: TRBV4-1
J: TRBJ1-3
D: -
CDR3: CASSLTGSGNTIYF
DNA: TGCGCCAGCAGCCTCACAGGCTCTGGAAACACCATATATTTT

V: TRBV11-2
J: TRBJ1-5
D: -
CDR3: CASSFTGESNQPQHF
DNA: TGTGCCAGCAGCTTCACAGGTGAAAGCAATCAGCCCCAGCATTTT

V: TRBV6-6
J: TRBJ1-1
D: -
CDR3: CASSKTTGFEEAFF
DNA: TGTGCCAGCAGTAAAACTACAGGGTTCGAGGAAGCTTTCTTT

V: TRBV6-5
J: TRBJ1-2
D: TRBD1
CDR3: CASKTGTGGANGYTF
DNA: TGTGCCAGCAAAACCGGGACAGGGGGCGCCAATGGCTACACCTTC

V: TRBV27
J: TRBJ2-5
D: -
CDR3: CASSLLLGARRETQYF
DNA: TGTGCCAGCAGTTTATTACTGGGGGCGCGACGAGAGACCCAGTACTTC

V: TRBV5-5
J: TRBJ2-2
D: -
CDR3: CASSFWGGNTGELFF
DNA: TGTGCCAGCAGCTTTTGGGGAGGTAACACCGGGGAGCTGTTTTTT

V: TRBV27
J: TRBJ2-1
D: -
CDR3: CASSARGSSYNEQFF
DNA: TGTGCCAGCAGTGCCAGGGGTAGCTCCTACAATGAGCAGTTCTTC

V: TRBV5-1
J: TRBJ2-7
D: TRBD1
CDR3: CASSLEGGYLYEQYF
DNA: TGCGCCAGCAGCTTGGAAGGGGGCTATTTGTACGAGCAGTACTTC

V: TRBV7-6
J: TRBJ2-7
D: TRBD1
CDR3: CASSSETGSSYEQYF
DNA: TGTGCCAGCAGCTCCGAGACAGGGAGCTCCTACGAGCAGTACTTC

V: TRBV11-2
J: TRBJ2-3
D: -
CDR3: CASSLSPKGLAGTDTQYF
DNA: TGTGCCAGCAGCTTATCCCCTAAGGGTCTAGCCGGCACAGATACGCAGTATTTT

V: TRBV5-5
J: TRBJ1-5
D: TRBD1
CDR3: CASSIYQGGQPQHF
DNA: TGTGCCAGCAGCATTTACCAGGGGGGACAGCCCCAGCATTTT

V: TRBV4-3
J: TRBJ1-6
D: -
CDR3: CASSQTPGHYNSPLHF
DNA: TGCGCCAGCAGCCAGACTCCGGGACATTATAATTCACCCCTCCACTTT

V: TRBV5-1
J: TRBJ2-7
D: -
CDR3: CASSLGPGEHEQYF
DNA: TGCGCCAGCAGCTTGGGACCAGGGGAACACGAGCAGTACTTC

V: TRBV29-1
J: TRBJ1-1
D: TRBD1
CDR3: CSVEGTGEGTEAFF
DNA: TGCAGCGTTGAAGGGACAGGGGAGGGCACTGAAGCTTTCTTT

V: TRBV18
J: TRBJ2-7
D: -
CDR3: CASSPRAYEQYF
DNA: TGTGCCAGCTCACCACGAGCCTACGAGCAGTACTTC

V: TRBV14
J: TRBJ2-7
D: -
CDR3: CASSLRAGPYEQYF
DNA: TGTGCCAGCAGTCTCAGGGCTGGACCCTACGAGCAGTACTTC

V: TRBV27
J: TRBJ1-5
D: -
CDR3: CASSFRGQPQHF
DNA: TGTGCCAGCAGTTTCCGAGGGCAGCCCCAGCATTTT

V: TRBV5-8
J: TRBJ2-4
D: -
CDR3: CASRPTWAVQYF
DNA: TGTGCCAGCAGGCCCACCTGGGCAGTTCAGTACTTC

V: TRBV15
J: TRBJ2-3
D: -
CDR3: CATSRGGTTQYF
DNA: TGTGCCACCAGCAGAGGCGGGACTACGCAGTATTTT

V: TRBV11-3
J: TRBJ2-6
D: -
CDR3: CASSPTSGANVLTF
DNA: TGTGCCAGCAGCCCTACTTCTGGGGCCAACGTCCTGACTTTC

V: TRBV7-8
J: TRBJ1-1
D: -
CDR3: CASSSRQENTEAFF
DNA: TGTGCCAGCAGCTCCCGACAGGAGAACACTGAAGCTTTCTTT

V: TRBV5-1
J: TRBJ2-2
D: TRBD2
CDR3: CASSLREVNTGELFF
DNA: TGCGCCAGCAGTCTCCGGGAGGTCAACACCGGGGAGCTGTTTTTT

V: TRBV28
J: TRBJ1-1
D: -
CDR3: CASSLSWTLHTEAFF
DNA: TGTGCCAGCAGTTTGAGTTGGACACTCCACACTGAAGCTTTCTTT

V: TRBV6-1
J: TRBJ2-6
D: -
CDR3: CASSARVSGANVLTF
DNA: TGTGCCAGCAGTGCCAGGGTATCTGGGGCCAACGTCCTGACTTTC

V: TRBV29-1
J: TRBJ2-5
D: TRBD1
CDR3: CSVAQGAQETQYF
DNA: TGCAGCGTTGCACAGGGGGCCCAAGAGACCCAGTACTTC

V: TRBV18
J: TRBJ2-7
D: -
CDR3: CASSPGGYEQYF
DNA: TGTGCCAGCTCACCAGGGGGGTACGAGCAGTACTTC

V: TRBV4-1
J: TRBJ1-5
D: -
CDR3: CASSQEAQDYSNQPQHF
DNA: TGCGCCAGCAGCCAAGAGGCCCAGGATTATAGCAATCAGCCCCAGCATTTT

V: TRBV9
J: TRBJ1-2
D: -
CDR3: CASEGQGYGYTF
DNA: TGTGCCAGCGAAGGACAAGGCTATGGCTACACCTTC

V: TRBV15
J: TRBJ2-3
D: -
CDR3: CATNGGGVSDTQYF
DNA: TGTGCCACCAACGGGGGAGGTGTTTCAGATACGCAGTATTTT

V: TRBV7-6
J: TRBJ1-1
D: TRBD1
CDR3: CASSQTFTGTGATEAFF
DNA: TGTGCCAGCAGCCAAACATTCACCGGGACAGGTGCCACTGAAGCTTTCTTT

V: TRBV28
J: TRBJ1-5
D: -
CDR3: CASWGPNQPQHF
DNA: TGTGCCAGCTGGGGGCCCAATCAGCCCCAGCATTTT

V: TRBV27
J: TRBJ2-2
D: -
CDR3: CASCLDGLRNTGELFF
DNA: TGTGCCAGCTGCCTGGATGGGCTCCGGAACACCGGGGAGCTGTTTTTT

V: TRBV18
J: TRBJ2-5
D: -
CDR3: CASSRSGGLETQYF
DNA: TGTGCCAGCTCCCGAAGCGGAGGCCTGGAGACCCAGTACTTC

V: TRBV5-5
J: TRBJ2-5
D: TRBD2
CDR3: CASSVLAGVGETQYF
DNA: TGTGCCAGCAGCGTACTAGCGGGAGTGGGAGAGACCCAGTACTTC

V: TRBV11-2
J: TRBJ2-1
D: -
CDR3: CASSLGAWSSYNEQFF
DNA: TGTGCCAGCAGCTTAGGAGCCTGGAGCTCCTACAATGAGCAGTTCTTC

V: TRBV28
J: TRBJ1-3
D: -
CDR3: CASSLIDNPAGNTIYF
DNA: TGTGCCAGCAGTTTAATTGACAACCCGGCTGGAAACACCATATATTTT